The clone carrying this T cell receptor beta chain turned up a few times. The data were obtained in a study of T cells in Graves' hyperthyroidism and ophthalmopathy. The CDR3 contains 14 residues. Germline lookup yields CDR1 SGHDN and CDR2 FVKESK. Trimming shortened V by 4 bases and J by 2 bases, and 11 bases separated the two germline ends. The source material, RNA transcripts, was used to amplify TCR beta CDR3 regions. First-round RT-PCR targeting the TCR CDR3 was performed with the HTBI primer set. TCRdb itself ran the multiplex PCR reads through MiXCR, one entry per CDR3 protein. This table has 620,000 or so distinct CDR3 sequences, around 13% appearing once.

The rearrangement links TRBV14 to TRBJ1-2; D remains unclear. The sequenced sample consisted of blood. The receptor comes from a woman aged 45-65 years with Graves' ophthalmopathy. The CDR3 region is CASSPAAVNYGYTF. The CDR3 DNA sequence: TGTGCCAGCAGCCCTGCTGCAGTGAACTATGGCTACACCTTC.